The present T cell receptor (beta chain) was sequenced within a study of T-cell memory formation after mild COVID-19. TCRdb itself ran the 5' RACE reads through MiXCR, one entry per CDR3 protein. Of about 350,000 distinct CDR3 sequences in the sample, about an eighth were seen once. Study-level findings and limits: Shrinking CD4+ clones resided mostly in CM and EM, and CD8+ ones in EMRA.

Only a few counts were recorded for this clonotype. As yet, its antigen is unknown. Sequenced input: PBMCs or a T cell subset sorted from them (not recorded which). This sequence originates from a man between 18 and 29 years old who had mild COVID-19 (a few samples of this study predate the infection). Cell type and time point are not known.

The CDR3 protein is CSARVPGTGGTGYTF. CDR3 nucleotides: TGCAGTGCTAGAGTTCCCGGGACAGGGGGCACGGGCTACACCTTC. This sequence joins TRBV20-1 and TRBJ1-2; TRBD1 matches at 12 bases. Germline loops: CDR1 DFQATT, CDR2 SNEGSKA (reference sequence). V was clipped by 1 base and J by 8 bases; unmatched bases: 8. CDR3 length: 15 amino acids.